These 27 T cell receptor beta chains originate from one sample sequenced in a study of long-term antiretroviral therapy in people with HIV. The assay, immunoSEQ v3.0, was run at survey level. The table came from immunoSEQ multiplex PCR; TCRdb's copy has only in-frame clones and leaves some out. The sample lists about 21,000 clones; roughly 91% were seen once. The source was unsorted PBMCs, collected 2.3 years after starting antiretroviral therapy. Source of these receptors: a man aged 55 to 69 with HIV.

This chain uses TRBV9 with TRBJ2-3; 7 positions agree with TRBD2. CDR3 length equals 17 residues. Germline V CDR1 and CDR2: SGDLS, YYNGEE. Trimming took 0 bases from V and 6 from J; bases not matched to a gene: 13. CDR3 residues: CASSVEPSGASWDTQYF. The CDR3 region has the DNA TGTGCCAGCAGCGTAGAGCCTAGCGGCGCCTCTTGGGATACGCAGTATTTT.

In nucleotides, the CDR3 is TGTGCCAGCAGCGTGGATAGCGGGAGGGTATCAGGGGAGCTGTTTTTT. Its translation: CASSVDSGRVSGELFF. The chain has TRBV9 and TRBJ2-2; 11 bases line up with TRBD2. V shed 2 bases, J shed 8 bases, and the junction held 8 bases outside the gene matches. Germline V CDR1 and CDR2: SGDLS, YYNGEE. The CDR3 totals 16 residues.

The genes are TRBV5-4 and TRBJ2-4; D is undetermined. Per germline, CDR1 SGHNT and CDR2 YYREEE (reference sequence). Trimming took 2 bases from V and 7 from J, leaving 13 bases between them. The CDR3 runs 14 residues. DNA for the CDR3: TGTGCCAGCAGCTTAGCGACGCTTGGGAACATTCAGTACTTC. Amino acids: CASSLATLGNIQYF.

This sequence joins TRBV10-3 and TRBJ2-1; D unclear. CDR1 is ENHRY and CDR2 is SYGVKD in the germline V gene. V was clipped by 4 bases and J by 0 bases, with 10 bases between them. The CDR3 runs 15 residues. CDR3 sequence reads: CAISATQSSYNEQFF. CDR3 DNA: TGTGCCATCAGTGCTACTCAGAGCTCCTACAATGAGCAGTTCTTC.

This clone was observed a few times. This chain uses TRBV13 with TRBJ2-4; D is ambiguous. The CDR3 consists of 13 residues. V dropped 5 bases and J dropped 0 bases, with 5 bases sitting between them. Per the germline V gene, CDR1 is PRHDT and CDR2 is FYEKMQ (reference sequence). The CDR3: CASSLLAKNIQYF. CDR3 nucleotides: TGTGCCAGCAGCCTACTAGCCAAAAACATTCAGTACTTC. The full variable domain, rest sourced from reference TRBV13 and TRBJ2-4, is AAGVIQSPRHLIKEKRETATLKCYPIPRHDTVYWYQQGPGQDPQFLISFYEKMQSDKGSIPDRFSAQQFSDYHSELNMSSLELGDSALYFCASSLLAKNIQYFGAGTRLSVL.

The chain links TRBV18 to TRBJ2-7, with D unresolved. The length of the CDR3 is 15 residues. Trimming took 5 bases from V and 4 from J, leaving 18 bases between them. CDR1 and CDR2 (germline): KGHSH, LQKENI. The CDR3 DNA reads as TGTGCCAGCTCAGAAAACCGGGTCCTGGGGTACGAGCAGTACTTC. Residues: CASSENRVLGYEQYF. The variable domain in full, completed from reference TRBV18 and TRBJ2-7, reads NAGVMQNPRHLVRRRGQEARLRCSPMKGHSHVYWYRQLPEEGLKFMVYLQKENIIDESGMPKERFSAEFPKEGPSILRIQQVVRGDSAAYFCASSENRVLGYEQYFGPGTRLTVT.

This clone was observed a handful of times. This chain uses TRBV6-5 with TRBJ1-1, with D uncertain. The CDR3 covers 13 residues. Germline CDR1 reads MNHEY; CDR2 reads SVGAGI. Trimming shortened V by 0 bases and J by 4 bases, and 6 bases separated the two germline ends. CDR3 nucleotide sequence: TGTGCCAGCAGTTACTCGAGAGGCACTGAAGCTTTCTTT. Its protein product is CASSYSRGTEAFF.

Here the CDR3 reads CAWSTQAGIRYTIYF. In DNA form, the CDR3 reads TGTGCCTGGAGTACCCAGGCAGGGATTAGATACACCATATATTTT. The chain carries TRBV30 and TRBJ1-3; TRBD1 might be the D (5 bases). Trimming stripped 2 bases from V and 8 bases from J, with 19 bases between. This CDR3 has 15 residues. The germline V gene has CDR1 GTSNPN and CDR2 SVGIG (reference sequence). The variable domain in full, with the rest retrieved from reference TRBV30 and TRBJ1-3, is SQTIHQWPATLVQPVGSPLSLECTVEGTSNPNLYWYRQAAGRGLQLLFYSVGIGQISSEVPQNLSASRPQDRQFILSSKKLLLSDSGFYLCAWSTQAGIRYTIYFGEGSWLTVV.

The chain links TRBV10-3 to TRBJ2-7, with 9 positions matching TRBD2. After removal of 6 bases from V and 5 bases from J, the junction contained 8 bases not matched to a gene. Germline V gives CDR1 ENHRY, CDR2 SYGVKD. This CDR3 is 14 amino acids long. CDR3 nucleotides: TGTGCCATCAGCATAGCGGGAGATGGCGACGAGCAGTACTTC. Encoded protein: CAISIAGDGDEQYF.

The genes are TRBV28 and TRBJ2-1; D gene uncertain. Germline CDR1 MDHEN, CDR2 SYDVKM. This CDR3 has 14 residues. Trimming removed 7 bases at V and 6 bases at J, with 16 bases between. The CDR3 sequence: CASTYPSMGNEQFF. In DNA, the CDR3 is TGTGCCAGCACCTACCCCTCTATGGGCAATGAGCAGTTCTTC.

The chain carries TRBV18 and TRBJ2-5; D may be TRBD1 (6 bases). This CDR3 is 13 amino acids long. The germline V gene encodes CDR1 KGHSH and CDR2 LQKENI. The V end lost 5 bases, the J end lost 2 bases, and 9 bases lay between the germline ends. The CDR3 coding sequence is TGTGCCAGCTCAGAGGGGGTACAAGAGACCCAGTACTTC. It yields the protein CASSEGVQETQYF.

The CDR3 DNA follows: TGTGCCACCAGCAGGCGGACAGGCGGGCAAGAGACCCAGTACTTC. Translating it yields CATSRRTGGQETQYF. The chain recombines TRBV15 with TRBJ2-5; 7 nucleotides line up with TRBD1. The germline CDR1 and CDR2 sequences are LNHNV and YYDKDF (reference sequence). The CDR3 totals 15 residues. J gave up 2 bases and V 3 bases, and 6 bases lay outside the gene matches.

As DNA, the CDR3 is TGCGCCAGCAGCCGCGCCGGGACAGAAAAGACCTGGGAAGAGACCCAGTACTTC. This codes for CASSRAGTEKTWEETQYF. This chain connects TRBV4-1 to TRBJ2-5; 7 bases fit TRBD1. Germline CDR1 MGHRA, CDR2 YSYEKL. This CDR3 comprises 18 residues. The V gene end was trimmed by 4 bases and the J gene end by 3 bases; junction bases not matched to a gene: 17.

The chain joins TRBV5-4 to TRBJ2-3; 8 positions agree with TRBD1. The V and J ends lost 1 base and 5 bases, in that order; junction bases with no gene match: 6. Germline values: CDR1 SGHNT, CDR2 YYREEE (reference sequence). The CDR3 sequence is 15 residues long. The CDR3 region is CASSLLQGAQDTQYF. CDR3 bases: TGTGCCAGCAGCTTGCTTCAGGGGGCGCAAGATACGCAGTATTTT.

The sample holds one count of this clone. This chain joins TRBV10-1 and TRBJ2-1; 7 nucleotides match TRBD2. CDR3 length: 12 amino acids. Unmatched junction bases numbered 4, after V lost 10 bases and J lost 4 bases. From germline, CDR1 is WNHNN and CDR2 SYGVQD (reference sequence). CDR3 sequence: CATGTTYNEQFF. CDR3 DNA sequence: TGCGCCACCGGGACTACGTACAATGAGCAGTTCTTC.

The V gene is TRBV4-3, the J gene TRBJ2-7, with TRBD1 matching 7 bases. The trim removed 3 bases at V and 0 bases at J, leaving 5 bases unmatched. In germline, CDR1 is LGHNA, CDR2 YSLEER. This CDR3 region has 15 residues. The CDR3 spells CASSQTGRNSYEQYF. The DNA of the CDR3 is TGCGCCAGCAGCCAGACAGGGCGAAACTCCTACGAGCAGTACTTC.

The rearrangement links TRBV12-5 to TRBJ2-5; 7 bases map to TRBD1. The CDR3 spans 15 residues. Germline-derived CDR1 and CDR2 are LGHNT and FRNRAP. V shed 7 bases and J 2 bases; nucleotides not matched to a gene: 10. The CDR3 region is CASVPGQPGQETQYF. For the CDR3, the DNA is TGTGCTAGTGTCCCGGGACAGCCGGGGCAAGAGACCCAGTACTTC.

A note on this clone: Additional DNA sequences in this sample encode the identical CDR3. The chain uses TRBV9 and TRBJ2-7; 8 nucleotides match TRBD2. The J segment lost 3 bases and the V segment lost 2 bases, leaving 7 bases of the junction unmatched. The CDR3 extends over 15 amino acids. Germline lookup yields CDR1 SGDLS and CDR2 YYNGEE. In nucleotides, the CDR3 is TGTGCCAGCAGCGTCGGGGTGGCGGGAGGCTACGAGCAGTACTTC. Protein product: CASSVGVAGGYEQYF.

The rearrangement joins TRBV4-3 to TRBJ2-7; a weak D match, TRBD1 (5 bases). Germline CDR1 LGHNA, CDR2 YSLEER. V was clipped by 2 bases and J by 4 bases, with 15 bases between them. This CDR3 has 15 amino acids. The CDR3 nucleotides read TGCGCCAGCAGCCAAACAGGTGACGCTTGGTACGAGCAGTACTTC. This encodes CASSQTGDAWYEQYF.

This clone has only one observation. In nucleotides, the CDR3 is TGTGCCAGCAGTTTAAGACGCGGGGAGGAGGGGTTCTATGGCTACACCTTC. Its translation is CASSLRRGEEGFYGYTF. This chain links TRBV27 with TRBJ1-2; weak D call: TRBD1 (5 bases). CDR3 length: 17 residues. CDR1 and CDR2 from the germline V gene are MNHEY and SMNVEV (reference sequence). Trimming took off 2 bases at V and 4 bases at J, with 20 bases between the two ends.

This rearrangement joins TRBV15 to TRBJ1-2; no firm D call. CDR1 is LNHNV, CDR2 YYDKDF, per germline (reference sequence). With 0 bases removed from V and 8 bases from J, the gap between germline ends came to 13 bases. CDR3 length equals 14 residues. The CDR3 nucleotides read TGTGCCACCAGCAGAGATCGGCAAACCCCCGGCTACACCTTC. This sequence encodes CATSRDRQTPGYTF. Looking up the rest from reference TRBV15 and TRBJ1-2 gives the full variable domain: DAMVIQNPRYQVTQFGKPVTLSCSQTLNHNVMYWYQQKSSQAPKLLFHYYDKDFNNEADTPDNFQSRRPNTSFCFLDIRSPGLGDTAMYLCATSRDRQTPGYTFGSGTRLTVV.

This chain joins TRBV29-1 and TRBJ2-1, with TRBD1 identical over 7 bases. This CDR3 is built from 14 residues. Unmatched junction bases numbered 8, after V lost 2 bases and J lost 7 bases. CDR1 SQVTM and CDR2 ANQGSEA come from the germline V gene. DNA for the CDR3: TGCAGCGTTGAAATTCGCCAGACAGGGAATGAGCAGTTCTTC. It yields the protein CSVEIRQTGNEQFF.

The chain has TRBV19 and TRBJ2-5; D is perhaps TRBD2 (7 bases). The CDR3 consists of 15 residues. V lost 5 bases, J lost 5 bases, and 18 bases lay in between. Germline CDR1 LNHDA, CDR2 SQIVND (reference sequence). The CDR3 is CASSSFRGALETQYF. CDR3 coding DNA: TGTGCCAGTAGTTCCTTCCGGGGGGCCCTTGAGACCCAGTACTTC.

The chain uses TRBV6-5 and TRBJ2-7; 7 nucleotides agree with TRBD1. V shed 6 bases and J 3 bases; nucleotides not matched to a gene: 5. Germline V gene sequence: CDR1 MNHEY, CDR2 SVGAGI. This CDR3 contains 13 residues. CDR3 DNA sequence: TGTGCCAGCAGGCGACACAGGGGCTACGAGCAGTACTTC. Its translation: CASRRHRGYEQYF.

In its sample, this clone was seen a few times. The chain links TRBV19 to TRBJ1-5, with D unresolved. V lost 5 bases, J lost 7 bases, and 9 bases lay in between. CDR3 length: 12 amino acids. Germline V gene sequence: CDR1 LNHDA, CDR2 SQIVND (reference sequence). The CDR3 region is CASSLSLQPQHF. Written as DNA, the CDR3 is TGTGCCAGTAGTCTCAGCCTCCAGCCCCAGCATTTT. Combining the CDR3 with reference TRBV19 and TRBJ1-5 gives the whole variable domain DGGITQSPKYLFRKEGQNVTLSCEQNLNHDAMYWYRQDPGQGLRLIYYSQIVNDFQKGDIAEGYSVSREKKESFPLTVTSAQKNPTAFYLCASSLSLQPQHFGDGTRLSIL.

The genes are TRBV18 and TRBJ2-7; D not resolved. This CDR3 region has 13 residues. Germline V CDR1 and CDR2: KGHSH, LQKENI. Trimming took 3 bases from V and 5 from J, leaving 11 bases between them. The CDR3 DNA follows: TGTGCCAGCTCACCCCCGAGCACCGACGAGCAGTACTTC. This gives the protein CASSPPSTDEQYF.

The rearrangement joins TRBV19 to TRBJ2-6, with D possibly being TRBD1 (5 bases). Germline assignment: CDR1 LNHDA and CDR2 SQIVND (reference sequence). The CDR3 consists of 16 residues. V gave up 5 bases and J gave up 0 bases, with 11 bases separating them. The CDR3 loop is CASSSWGRSGANVLTF. The CDR3 DNA follows: TGTGCCAGTAGTTCATGGGGCCGCTCTGGGGCCAACGTCCTGACTTTC.